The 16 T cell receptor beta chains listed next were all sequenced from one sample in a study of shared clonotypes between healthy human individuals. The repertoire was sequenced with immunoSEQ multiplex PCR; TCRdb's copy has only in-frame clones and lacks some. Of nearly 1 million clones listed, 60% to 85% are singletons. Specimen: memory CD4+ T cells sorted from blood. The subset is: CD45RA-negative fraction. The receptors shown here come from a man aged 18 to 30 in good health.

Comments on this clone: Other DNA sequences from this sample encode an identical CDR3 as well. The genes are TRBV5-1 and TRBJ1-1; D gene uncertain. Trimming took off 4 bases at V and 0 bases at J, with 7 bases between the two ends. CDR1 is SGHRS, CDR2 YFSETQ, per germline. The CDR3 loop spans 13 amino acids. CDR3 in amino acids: CASSLGMNTEAFF. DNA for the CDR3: TGCGCCAGCAGCCTGGGTATGAACACTGAAGCTTTCTTT.

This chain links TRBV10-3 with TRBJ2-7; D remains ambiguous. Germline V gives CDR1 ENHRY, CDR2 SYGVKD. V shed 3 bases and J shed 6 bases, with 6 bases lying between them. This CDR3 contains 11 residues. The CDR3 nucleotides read TGTGCCATCAGTGATTTGGCCGAGCAGTACTTC. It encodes CAISDLAEQYF.

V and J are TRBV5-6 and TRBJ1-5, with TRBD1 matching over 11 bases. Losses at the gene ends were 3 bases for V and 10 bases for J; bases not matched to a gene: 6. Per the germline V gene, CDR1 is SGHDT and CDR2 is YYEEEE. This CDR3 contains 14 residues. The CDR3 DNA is TGTGCCAGCAGCTGGACAGGGGGCACGGGTCCCCAGCATTTT. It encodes CASSWTGGTGPQHF. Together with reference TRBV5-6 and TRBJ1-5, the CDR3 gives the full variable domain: DAGVTQSPTHLIKTRGQQVTLRCSPKSGHDTVSWYQQALGQGPQFIFQYYEEEERQRGNFPDRFSGHQFPNYSSELNVNALLLGDSALYLCASSWTGGTGPQHFGDGTRLSIL.

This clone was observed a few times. The DNA for the CDR3 is TGTGCCAGCTCACCGTGGGGGCAGCTAAATTCACCCCTCCACTTT. This codes for CASSPWGQLNSPLHF. The V call is TRBV18, the J call TRBJ1-6; tentatively, D is TRBD1 (6 bases). Trimming cost V 3 bases and J 7 bases, with 13 bases left between them. Germline loops: CDR1 KGHSH, CDR2 LQKENI. The CDR3 spans 15 residues.

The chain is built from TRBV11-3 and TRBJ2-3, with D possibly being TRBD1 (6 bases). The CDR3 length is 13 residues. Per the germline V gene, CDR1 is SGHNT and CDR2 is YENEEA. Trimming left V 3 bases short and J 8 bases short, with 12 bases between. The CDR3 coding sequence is TGTGCCAGCAGCTTGGGACCACAGGGTACGCAGTATTTT. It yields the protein CASSLGPQGTQYF.

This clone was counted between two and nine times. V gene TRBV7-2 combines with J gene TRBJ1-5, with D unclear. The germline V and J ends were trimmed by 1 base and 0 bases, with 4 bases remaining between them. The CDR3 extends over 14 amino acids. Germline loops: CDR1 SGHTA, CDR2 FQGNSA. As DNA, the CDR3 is TGTGCCAGCAGCTTAGTTGGTAGCAATCAGCCCCAGCATTTT. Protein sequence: CASSLVGSNQPQHF.

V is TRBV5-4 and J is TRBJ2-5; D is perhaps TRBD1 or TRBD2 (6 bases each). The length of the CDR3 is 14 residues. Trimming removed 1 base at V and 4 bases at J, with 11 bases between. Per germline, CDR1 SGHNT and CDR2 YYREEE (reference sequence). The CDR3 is CASSLKGGGETQYF. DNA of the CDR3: TGTGCCAGCAGCTTGAAGGGGGGAGGAGAGACCCAGTACTTC.

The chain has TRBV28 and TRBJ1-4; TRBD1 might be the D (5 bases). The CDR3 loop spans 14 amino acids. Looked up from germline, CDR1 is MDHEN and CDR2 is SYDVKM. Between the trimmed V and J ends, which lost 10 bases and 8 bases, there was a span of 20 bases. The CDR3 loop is CAISPGPGREKLFF. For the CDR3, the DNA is TGTGCCATTTCACCGGGGCCGGGTAGGGAAAAACTGTTTTTT.

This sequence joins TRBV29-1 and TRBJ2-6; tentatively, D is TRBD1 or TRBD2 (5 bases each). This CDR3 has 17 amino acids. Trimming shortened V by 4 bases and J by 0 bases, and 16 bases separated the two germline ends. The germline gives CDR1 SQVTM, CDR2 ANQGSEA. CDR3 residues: CSVVDWGLPSGANVLTF. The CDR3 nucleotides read TGCAGCGTTGTGGATTGGGGGTTGCCCTCTGGGGCCAACGTCCTGACTTTC.

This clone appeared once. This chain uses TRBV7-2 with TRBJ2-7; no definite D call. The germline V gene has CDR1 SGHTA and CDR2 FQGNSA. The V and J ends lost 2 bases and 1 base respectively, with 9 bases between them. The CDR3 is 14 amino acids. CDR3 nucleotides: TGTGCCAGCAGCTTATCGTACGGTTCCTACGAGCAGTACTTC. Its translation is CASSLSYGSYEQYF.

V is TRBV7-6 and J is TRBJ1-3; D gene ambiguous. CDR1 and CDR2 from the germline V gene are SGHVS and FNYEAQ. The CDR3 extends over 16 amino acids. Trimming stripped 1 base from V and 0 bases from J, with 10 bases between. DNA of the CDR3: TGTGCCAGCAGCTTAGAGACTGCCCGCTCTGGAAACACCATATATTTT. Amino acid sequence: CASSLETARSGNTIYF.

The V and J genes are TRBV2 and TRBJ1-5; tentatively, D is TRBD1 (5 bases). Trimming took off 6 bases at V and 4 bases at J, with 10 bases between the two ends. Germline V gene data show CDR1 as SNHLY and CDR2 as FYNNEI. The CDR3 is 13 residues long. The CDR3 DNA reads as TGTGCCAGCAGGGCAGGGTGGAATCAGCCCCAGCATTTT. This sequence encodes CASRAGWNQPQHF.

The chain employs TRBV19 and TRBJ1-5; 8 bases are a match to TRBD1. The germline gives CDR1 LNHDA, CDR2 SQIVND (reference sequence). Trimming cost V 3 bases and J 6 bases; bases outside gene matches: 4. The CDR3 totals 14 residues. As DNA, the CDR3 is TGTGCCAGTAGTATCGGACAGGGTATTCAGCCCCAGCATTTT. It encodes CASSIGQGIQPQHF.

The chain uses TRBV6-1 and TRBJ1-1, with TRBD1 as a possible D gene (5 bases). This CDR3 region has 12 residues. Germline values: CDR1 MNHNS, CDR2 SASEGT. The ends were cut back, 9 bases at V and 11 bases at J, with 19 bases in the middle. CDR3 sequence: CASREGRFSAFF. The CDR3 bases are TGTGCCAGTCGGGAGGGACGGTTTAGTGCTTTCTTT.

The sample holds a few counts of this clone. This CDR3 is CATQGNQPQHF. In DNA, the CDR3 is TGTGCCACCCAGGGCAATCAGCCCCAGCATTTT. The V call is TRBV28, the J call TRBJ1-5; D is uncertain. V was pared by 10 bases and J by 2 bases, with 6 bases between. The germline CDR1 and CDR2 sequences are MDHEN and SYDVKM. CDR3 length equals 11 residues.

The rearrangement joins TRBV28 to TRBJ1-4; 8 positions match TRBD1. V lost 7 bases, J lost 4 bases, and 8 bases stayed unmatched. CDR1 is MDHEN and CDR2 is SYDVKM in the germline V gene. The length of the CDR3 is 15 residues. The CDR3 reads CASTQGASYNEKLFF. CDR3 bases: TGTGCCAGCACCCAGGGGGCGTCTTATAATGAAAAACTGTTTTTT.